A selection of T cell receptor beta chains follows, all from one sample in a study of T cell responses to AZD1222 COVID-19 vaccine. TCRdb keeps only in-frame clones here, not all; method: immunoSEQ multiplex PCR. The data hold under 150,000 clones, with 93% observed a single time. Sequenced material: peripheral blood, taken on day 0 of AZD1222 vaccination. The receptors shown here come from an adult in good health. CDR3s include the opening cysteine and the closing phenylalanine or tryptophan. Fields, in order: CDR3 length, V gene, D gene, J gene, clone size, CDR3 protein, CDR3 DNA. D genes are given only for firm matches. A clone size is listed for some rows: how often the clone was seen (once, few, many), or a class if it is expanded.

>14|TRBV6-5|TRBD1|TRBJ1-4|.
CASSPGGTNEKLFF
TGTGCCAGCTCGCCAGGGGGGACTAATGAAAAACTGTTTTTT
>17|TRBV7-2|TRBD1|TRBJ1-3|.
CASSTRTGTYSGNTIYF
TGTGCCAGTTCAACTCGGACAGGGACCTACTCTGGAAACACCATATATTTT
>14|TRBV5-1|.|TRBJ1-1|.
CASSLVQGNTEAFF
TGCGCCAGCAGCTTGGTACAGGGGAACACTGAAGCTTTCTTT
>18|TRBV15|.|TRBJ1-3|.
CATSRGLVSGSSGNTIYF
TGTGCCACCAGCAGAGGTTTAGTGTCAGGCAGCTCTGGAAACACCATATATTTT
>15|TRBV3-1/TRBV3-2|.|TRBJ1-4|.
CASSQVSGLSEKLFF
TGTGCCAGCAGCCAAGTTTCAGGGCTCAGTGAAAAACTGTTTTTT
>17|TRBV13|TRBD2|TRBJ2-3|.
CASSPRSSGGASDTQYF
TGTGCCAGCAGCCCACGAAGCAGCGGGGGGGCCTCAGATACGCAGTATTTT
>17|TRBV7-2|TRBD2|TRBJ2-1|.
CASSPVAGGLIGNEQFF
TGTGCCAGCAGCCCCGTGGCGGGAGGGCTAATCGGCAATGAGCAGTTCTTC
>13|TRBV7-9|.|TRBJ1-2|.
CASSLLWANGYTF
TGTGCCAGCAGCTTACTTTGGGCAAATGGCTACACCTTC
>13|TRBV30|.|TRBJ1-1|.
CACPTGAGIEAFF
TGTGCCTGCCCGACCGGGGCAGGCATAGAAGCTTTCTTT
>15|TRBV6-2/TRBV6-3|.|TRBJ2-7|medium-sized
CASTPGVSGSYEQYF
TGTGCCAGCACCCCAGGGGTTTCGGGCTCCTACGAGCAGTACTTC
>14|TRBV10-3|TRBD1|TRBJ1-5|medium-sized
CAIGTGDSNQPQHF
TGTGCCATTGGGACAGGGGATAGCAATCAGCCCCAGCATTTT
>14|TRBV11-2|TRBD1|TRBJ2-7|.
CASSPGQFSYEQYF
TGTGCCAGCAGCCCGGGACAGTTTTCCTACGAGCAGTACTTC
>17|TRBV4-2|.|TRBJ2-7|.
CASSQAIGQTGAYEQYF
TGTGCCAGCAGCCAAGCCATCGGTCAGACAGGCGCCTACGAGCAGTACTTC
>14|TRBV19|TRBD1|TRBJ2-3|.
CASEGQGGTDTQYF
TGTGCCAGTGAGGGACAGGGTGGTACAGATACGCAGTATTTT
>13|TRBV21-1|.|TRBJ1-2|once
CASSKAGDRGYTF
TGTGCCAGCAGCAAAGCGGGCGATCGTGGCTACACCTTC
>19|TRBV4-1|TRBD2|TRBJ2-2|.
CASSQDRATSLSNTGELFF
TGCGCCAGCAGCCAAGATCGAGCGACTAGCCTGTCGAACACCGGGGAGCTGTTTTTT
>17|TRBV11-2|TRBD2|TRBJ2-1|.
CASSLNLPGLAGHEQFF
TGTGCCAGCAGCCTCAATCTACCGGGACTAGCGGGGCATGAGCAGTTCTTC
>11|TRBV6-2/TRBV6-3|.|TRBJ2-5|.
CASSPYPTQYF
TGTGCCAGCAGTCCCTATCCGACCCAGTACTTC
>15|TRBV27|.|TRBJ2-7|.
CASGSSSVIKYEQYF
TGTGCCAGCGGTTCCAGTTCCGTGATTAAATACGAGCAGTACTTC
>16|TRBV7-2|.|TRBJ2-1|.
CASSFESMRAYNEQFF
TGTGCCAGCAGCTTTGAGTCTATGCGAGCCTACAATGAGCAGTTCTTC
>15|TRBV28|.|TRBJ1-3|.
CASSLLGRTGNTIYF
TGTGCCAGCAGTTTATTAGGGCGAACTGGAAACACCATATATTTT
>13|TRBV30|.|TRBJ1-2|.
CAAPRGDAYGYTF
TGTGCCGCCCCGAGGGGCGACGCTTATGGCTACACCTTC
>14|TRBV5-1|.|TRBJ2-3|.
CASSLTGHTDTQYF
TGCGCCAGCAGCTTGACAGGGCACACAGATACGCAGTATTTT
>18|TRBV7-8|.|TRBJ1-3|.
CASRPWGREALSGNTIYF
TGTGCCAGCCGGCCCTGGGGCAGGGAGGCCCTCTCTGGAAACACCATATATTTT
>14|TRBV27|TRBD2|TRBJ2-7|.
CASSLTGGAYEQYF
TGTGCCAGCAGCTTGACTGGGGGGGCCTACGAGCAGTACTTC
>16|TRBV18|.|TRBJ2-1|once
CASSPPLGSSYNEQFF
TGTGCCAGCTCACCACCACTCGGGAGCTCCTACAATGAGCAGTTCTTC
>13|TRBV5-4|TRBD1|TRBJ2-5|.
CASRRQGAETQYF
TGTGCCAGCAGACGACAGGGGGCCGAGACCCAGTACTTC
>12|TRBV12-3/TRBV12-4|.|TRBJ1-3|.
CASTMSGNTIYF
TGTGCCAGCACCATGTCCGGAAACACCATATATTTT
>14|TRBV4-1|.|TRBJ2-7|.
CASSQPRSSYEQYF
TGCGCCAGCAGTCAACCTAGGAGCTCCTACGAGCAGTACTTC
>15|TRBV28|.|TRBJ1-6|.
CASSSQGELGSPLHF
TGTGCCAGCAGTTCTCAGGGTGAACTCGGGTCACCCCTCCACTTT
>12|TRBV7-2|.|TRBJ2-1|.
CASSLGSNEQFF
TGTGCCAGCAGCTTAGGTAGCAATGAGCAGTTCTTC
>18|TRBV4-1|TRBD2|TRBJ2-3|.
CASSQDGLAGGRVDTQYF
TGCGCCAGCAGCCAAGATGGTCTGGCGGGGGGGCGGGTAGATACGCAGTATTTT
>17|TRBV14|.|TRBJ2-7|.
CASSLLPVSGASYEQYF
TGTGCCAGCAGCCTACTACCCGTTTCGGGAGCCTCCTACGAGCAGTACTTC
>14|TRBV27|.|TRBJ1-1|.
CASSLKGQATFAFF
TGTGCCAGCAGTTTGAAAGGGCAAGCGACGTTTGCTTTCTTT
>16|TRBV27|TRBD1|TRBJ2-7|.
CASSLYPGQGVYEQYF
TGTGCCAGCAGTTTATATCCGGGACAGGGCGTTTACGAGCAGTACTTC
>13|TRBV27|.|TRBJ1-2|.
CASSLGGNYGYTF
TGTGCCAGCAGCCTAGGGGGGAACTATGGCTACACCTTC
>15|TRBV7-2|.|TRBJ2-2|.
CASSSGDRASGELFF
TGTGCCAGCAGCTCAGGAGACCGGGCCTCCGGGGAGCTGTTTTTT
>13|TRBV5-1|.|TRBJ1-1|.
CASSLDAYTEAFF
TGCGCCAGCAGCTTGGACGCTTACACTGAAGCTTTCTTT
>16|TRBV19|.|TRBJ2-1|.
CASSILQGGGDNEQFF
TGTGCCAGTAGTATTCTACAGGGAGGAGGGGACAATGAGCAGTTCTTC
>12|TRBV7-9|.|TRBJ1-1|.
CASSLERTEAFF
TGTGCCAGCAGCTTAGAGCGAACTGAAGCTTTCTTT
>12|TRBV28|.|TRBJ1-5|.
CASSEGDQPQHF
TGTGCCAGCAGCGAGGGGGATCAGCCCCAGCATTTT
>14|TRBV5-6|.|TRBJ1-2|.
CASSLGVGLGGYTF
TGTGCCAGCAGCTTGGGGGTCGGCCTGGGTGGCTACACCTTC
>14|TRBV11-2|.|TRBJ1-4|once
CASSRSTVEEKLFF
TGTGCCAGCAGCCGTTCGACAGTAGAAGAAAAACTGTTTTTT
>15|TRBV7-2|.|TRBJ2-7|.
CASSYPPVATNEQYF
TGTGCCAGCAGCTACCCGCCGGTGGCCACCAACGAGCAGTACTTC
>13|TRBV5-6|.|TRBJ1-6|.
CASSLSIGSPLHF
TGTGCCAGCAGCTTGAGTATAGGCTCACCCCTCCACTTT
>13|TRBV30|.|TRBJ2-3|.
CAWSAMASDTQYF
TGTGCCTGGAGTGCAATGGCGTCAGATACGCAGTATTTT
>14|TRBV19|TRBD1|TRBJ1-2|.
CASSIGQGADGYTF
TGTGCCAGTAGTATCGGACAGGGGGCGGATGGCTACACCTTC
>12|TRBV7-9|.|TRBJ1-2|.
CASSLGVDGYTF
TGTGCCAGCAGCCTAGGGGTAGATGGCTACACCTTC
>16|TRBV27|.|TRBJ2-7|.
CASSFSRGATSYEQYF
TGTGCCAGCAGTTTTTCCCGGGGGGCCACTTCCTACGAGCAGTACTTC
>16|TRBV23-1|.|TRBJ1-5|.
CASSPHRVLGSQPQHF
TGCGCCAGCAGTCCGCACAGGGTTCTTGGGAGTCAGCCCCAGCATTTT
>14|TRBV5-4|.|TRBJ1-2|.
CASSLAAEAHGYTF
TGTGCCAGCAGCTTGGCGGCAGAGGCCCATGGCTACACCTTC
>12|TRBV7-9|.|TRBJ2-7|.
CASSHIGHEQYF
TGTGCCAGCAGCCACATCGGCCACGAGCAGTACTTC
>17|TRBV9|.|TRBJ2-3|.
CASSVGAISQRTDTQYF
TGTGCCAGCAGCGTAGGCGCCATATCACAACGCACAGATACGCAGTATTTT
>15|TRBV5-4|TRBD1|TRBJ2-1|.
CASSFGTGSYNEQFF
TGTGCCAGCAGCTTCGGGACAGGCTCCTACAATGAGCAGTTCTTC
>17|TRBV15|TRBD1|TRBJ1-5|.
CATSRDSDREVDQPQHF
TGTGCCACCAGCAGAGACAGCGACAGGGAAGTTGATCAGCCCCAGCATTTT
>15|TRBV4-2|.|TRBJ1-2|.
CASSQENSLNYGYTF
TGTGCCAGCAGCCAAGAGAACAGCTTAAACTATGGCTACACCTTC
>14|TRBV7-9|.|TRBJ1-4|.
CASSFRGAREKLFF
TGTGCCAGCAGCTTCAGGGGCGCAAGAGAAAAACTGTTTTTT